The present TCR beta chain was sequenced within a study of blood T cell repertoires in COVID-19. As for the study in general: Acute and convalescent COVID-19 samples came from the United States, Italy and Spain. T cells, B-cell-depleted T cells, or PBMCs supplied cDNA or gDNA.

CDR3 length equals 12 residues. Germline lookup yields CDR1 GTSNPN and CDR2 SVGIG (reference sequence). V gave up 2 bases and J gave up 7 bases, with 11 bases separating them. Authors' data handling: Amplified reference gene primers provided the basis for estimating nucleated cell counts. Libraries were prepared by immunoSEQ multiplex PCR; TCRdb keeps only in-frame clonotypes and omits some of them. That table furnishes V, J and clone size, whereas the DNA furnished D and trimming. The table shows some 170,000 clones, with roughly nine tenths occurring only once. Participants' reported clinical history set cohort assignment.

The source of this sequence is a human donor with acute COVID-19. The donor label of this sample is uncertain. The sample was PBMCs or T cells enriched from blood (not recorded which). The chain joins TRBV30 to TRBJ1-2; D might be TRBD1 (6 bases). In DNA form, the CDR3 reads TGTGCCTGGAGTACGACAGGAGGTGGCTACACCTTC. Protein sequence: CAWSTTGGGYTF.